Listed below are T cell receptor beta chains from one sample, sequenced in a study of long-term antiretroviral therapy in people with HIV. Clones were sequenced by immunoSEQ multiplex PCR, and TCRdb holds only the in-frame ones, with some missing. The sample records fewer than 30,000 clones, about 95% being singletons. The source material was unsorted PBMCs, sampled 5.3 years after starting antiretroviral therapy. The receptors were sampled from a man aged 25 to 40 with HIV. Both conserved end residues are part of each CDR3. D genes are given only for firm matches. Only some rows state a clone size, as once, few, many or a class for expanded clones.

v_gene	len	abundance	d_gene	j_gene	CDR3aa	CDR3nt
TRBV7-9	14	NA	NA	TRBJ2-1	CASSSPVGGDEQFF	TGTGCCAGCAGCTCCCCCGTGGGTGGGGATGAGCAGTTCTTC
TRBV19	15	NA	NA	TRBJ2-5	CASSSVGQKQETQYF	TGTGCCAGTAGTTCGGTTGGACAGAAGCAAGAGACCCAGTACTTC
TRBV29-1	13	NA	NA	TRBJ2-1	CSVAVRVDNEQFF	TGCAGCGTTGCAGTCCGGGTGGACAATGAGCAGTTCTTC
TRBV6-1	15	NA	NA	TRBJ2-3	CASSLDPTGTDTQYF	TGTGCCAGCAGTCTCGACCCGACCGGCACAGATACGCAGTATTTT
TRBV6-5	15	few	NA	TRBJ2-5	CASSPERADQETQYF	TGTGCCAGCAGCCCGGAGCGGGCTGACCAAGAGACCCAGTACTTC
TRBV6-5	16	NA	NA	TRBJ1-4	CASSYLAGQTNEKLFF	TGTGCCAGCAGTTACCTCGCGGGGCAAACTAATGAAAAACTGTTTTTT
TRBV29-1	15	NA	TRBD1	TRBJ2-5	CSVEGDRGIQETQYF	TGCAGCGTTGAAGGGGACAGGGGGATCCAAGAGACCCAGTACTTC
TRBV14	14	NA	NA	TRBJ2-5	CASSQVTGKETQYF	TGTGCCAGCAGCCAAGTTACAGGGAAAGAGACCCAGTACTTC
TRBV14	13	NA	NA	TRBJ2-7	CASSFILGYEQYF	TGTGCCAGCAGCTTTATCCTGGGGTACGAGCAGTACTTC
TRBV6-5	15	NA	NA	TRBJ2-1	CASSSQGISYNEQFF	TGTGCCAGCAGTTCCCAGGGGATCTCCTACAATGAGCAGTTCTTC
TRBV6-5	15	NA	TRBD2	TRBJ2-2	CASSYTSGYTGELFF	TGTGCCAGCAGTTATACTAGCGGCTACACCGGGGAGCTGTTTTTT
TRBV5-1	16	once	NA	TRBJ2-5	CASSRGTTNIQETQYF	TGCGCCAGCAGCCGCGGGACCACTAATATCCAAGAGACCCAGTACTTC
TRBV2	12	NA	NA	TRBJ2-3	CASRDYTDTQYF	TGTGCCAGCAGGGATTACACAGATACGCAGTATTTT
TRBV19	14	NA	TRBD1	TRBJ2-7	CASNPGGRTYEQYF	TGTGCCAGTAACCCAGGGGGCCGAACCTACGAGCAGTACTTC
TRBV30	15	few	NA	TRBJ1-5	CAWSVLGEGNQPQHF	TGTGCCTGGAGTGTACTAGGGGAGGGCAATCAGCCCCAGCATTTT
TRBV7-2	17	NA	TRBD2	TRBJ2-5	CASSLGLAGGPAETQYF	TGTGCCAGCAGCCTGGGACTAGCGGGAGGGCCAGCAGAGACCCAGTACTTC
TRBV7-2	16	NA	TRBD2	TRBJ2-5	CASSLVNSGGSETQYF	TGTGCCAGCAGCTTAGTGAATAGCGGGGGGTCAGAGACCCAGTACTTC
TRBV10-1	15	NA	NA	TRBJ2-2	CASSSGTTNTGELFF	TGCGCCAGCAGTTCCGGGACAACAAACACCGGGGAGCTGTTTTTT